The clone carrying this TCR beta chain was observed many times. TCRbeta library preparation incorporated unique molecular identifiers. MiXCR, applied by TCRdb to the PCR reads, yields one record per CDR3 protein. The profile shows about 460,000 distinct CDR3 sequences, around 13% of them singletons. The sample is drawn from a study of T-cell reconstitution after alpha-beta-depleted transplantation in children. Germline V gene sequence: CDR1 SGDLS, CDR2 YYNGEE. V lost 0 bases and J 12 bases, leaving 25 bases between the germline ends. This CDR3 is built from 17 residues. The chain uses TRBV9 and TRBJ2-1; the D is unclear. This sequence originates from a human donor who donated a stem cell graft to a child with combined immunodeficiency. The specimen was PBMCs from the stem cell graft donor, collected from the stem cell graft. The CDR3 here is CASSVESHMGIPMVQFF. CDR3 nucleotide sequence: TGTGCCAGCAGCGTAGAGTCCCACATGGGCATCCCCATGGTGCAGTTCTTC.